Listed below are T cell receptor beta chains from one sample, sequenced in a study of OX40 agonist ivuxolimab in advanced cancers. Measured with immunoSEQ multiplex PCR; TCRdb has only the in-frame clones, and not every one. The table records around 79,000 clones, about nine tenths of them present only once. The material was CD4+ or CD8+ T cells sorted from blood, obtained in a trial of the OX40 agonist ivuxolimab. The receptors come from an adult with an advanced solid tumor such as melanoma, head and neck, liver or kidney cancer. CDR3s include the opening cysteine and the closing phenylalanine or tryptophan. Only part of the rows carry a size: once, few, many, or a class if the clone is expanded.

V,size,CDR3
TRBV6-1,-,CASRTPTGDIQYF
TRBV9,-,CASSVSFRLTTGELFF
TRBV7-2,-,CASSLQTLYEQYF
TRBV7-9,-,CASSSQGASGNTIYF
TRBV9,few,CASSVRGTSSTDTQYF
TRBV2,few,CASSAQGVDGYTF
TRBV7-9,-,CASSFRVAAEAFF
TRBV20-1,-,CSARKGDGYTF
TRBV28,once,CASSLKAAGGNTIYF
TRBV7-9,-,CASSSGDTNYGYTF
TRBV5-4,-,CASSWTGDNTEAFF
TRBV18,-,CASSRTGETEAFF
TRBV27,once,CASSYQGARSPLHF
TRBV7-9,-,CASSRRGRESEKLFF
TRBV6-4,-,CASTPWTGDNSPLHF
TRBV6-5,-,CASSTFAGGTDTQYF
TRBV7-9,-,CASSFRDTGELFF
TRBV7-8,once,CASSGSSGNTIYF
TRBV11-2,-,CASSPQGHNEQFF
TRBV19,-,CASSQKTNTGELFF
TRBV30,-,CAWSLQGPPDTQYF
TRBV28,-,CASSPGYNYGYTF
TRBV25-1,-,CASRGLNTGELFF
TRBV19,-,CASSLPPGQGLNEQFF
TRBV6-1,-,CASISGQPGNTIYF
TRBV30,-,CAWRGGGAGEDTQYF
TRBV20-1,-,CSARRSNIQYF
TRBV18,-,CASSPNEKAGGFYNEQFF
TRBV7-3,-,CASSLMGSGRGDEQFF
TRBV6-5,-,CASSRGQTNYGYTF
TRBV30,few,CAWSGYTEAFF
TRBV28,-,CASQRASSFEQYF
TRBV10-3,-,CAIRPEYMNTEAFF
TRBV10-1,-,CASSSGGAYNEQFF
TRBV5-5,-,CASSLVTTNYGYTF
TRBV6-5,few,CASGGGSYGYTF
TRBV11-3,-,CAGSLDSAYEQYF
TRBV28,-,CASSFSGPDTQYF
TRBV6-5,-,CASRPPGQLNYGYTF
TRBV6-1,-,CASSPTGLDTGELFF
TRBV18,-,CASSPDQNNEQFF
TRBV30,-,CAWSKSYSNQPQHF
TRBV5-4,-,CASSFDRDYGYTF
TRBV29-1,once,CSVKGGTDTQYF
TRBV5-1,-,CASGPGTYEQYF
TRBV7-9,-,CASSPGVQTEAFF
TRBV29-1,-,CSVRRRGYEQYF
TRBV5-1,-,CASSLGGGGRGNYEQYF
TRBV19,-,CASSIDRVTEAFF
TRBV28,-,CATEGQGAKLEFGKLFF
TRBV2,-,CASSGQGLETQYF
TRBV5-4,-,CASSLEGGSADTQYF
TRBV30,few,CAWRETGPSTGELFF
TRBV7-6,-,CASSLFPGNEQFF
TRBV30,-,CAWTAGQGTEQYF